A selection of T cell receptor beta chains follows, all from one sample in a study of CD8+CD57+ T cells in acquired aplastic anemia. TCRdb reprocessed the reads via MiXCR and lists one record per CDR3 protein. The sample consists of about 190,000 distinct CDR3 sequences, under 55% of them appearing once. Input material: sorted CD4+, CD8+, or CD8+CD57+ T cells (not recorded which) from PBMCs. All receptors come from a human donor with aplastic anemia. Each CDR3 is given without its conserved first and last residue. Each record gives: V gene, clone size, J gene, CDR3 protein. Clone size is stated in some rows and not others, as once, few, many or a class when expanded.

V gene: TRBV7-8
clone size: .
J gene: TRBJ2-5
CDR3 protein: ASSGGVGAFQETQY

V gene: TRBV3-1
clone size: few
J gene: TRBJ2-7
CDR3 protein: ASSQLVSDYEQY

V gene: TRBV10-3
clone size: many
J gene: TRBJ2-7
CDR3 protein: AISESGMGRTAEQY

V gene: TRBV5-1
clone size: many
J gene: TRBJ2-1
CDR3 protein: ASRSGAAPSYNEQF

V gene: TRBV7-2
clone size: once
J gene: TRBJ2-2
CDR3 protein: ASSLTGFGTGELF

V gene: TRBV2
clone size: .
J gene: TRBJ2-3
CDR3 protein: ASNSGGSTDTQY

V gene: TRBV20-1
clone size: many
J gene: TRBJ1-2
CDR3 protein: SALLRDFLYGYT

V gene: TRBV10-2
clone size: .
J gene: TRBJ2-3
CDR3 protein: ASRGRRAAGGRTDTHY

V gene: TRBV2
clone size: few
J gene: TRBJ2-7
CDR3 protein: ASSGGREQY

V gene: TRBV7-9
clone size: .
J gene: TRBJ2-7
CDR3 protein: ASSRNGWEQY

V gene: TRBV5-1
clone size: .
J gene: TRBJ2-7
CDR3 protein: ASSLEGPGYEQY

V gene: TRBV4-1
clone size: many
J gene: TRBJ1-6
CDR3 protein: ASSQGRVPGWYNSPLH

V gene: TRBV6-1
clone size: .
J gene: TRBJ2-2
CDR3 protein: ASSLEPSRGLAGELF

V gene: TRBV19
clone size: .
J gene: TRBJ1-5
CDR3 protein: ASSANRVNQPQH

V gene: TRBV12-3/TRBV12-4
clone size: once
J gene: TRBJ2-5
CDR3 protein: ASSFPGPKQETQY

V gene: TRBV9
clone size: many
J gene: TRBJ2-3
CDR3 protein: ASSVSGTSTDTQY

V gene: TRBV20-1
clone size: .
J gene: TRBJ1-6
CDR3 protein: SASRGLQSPLH

V gene: TRBV5-8
clone size: .
J gene: TRBJ2-7
CDR3 protein: ASSSQGWYEQY

V gene: TRBV12-3/TRBV12-4
clone size: many
J gene: TRBJ2-2
CDR3 protein: ASSLFSGSNTGELF

V gene: TRBV20-1
clone size: .
J gene: TRBJ1-5
CDR3 protein: SARATSGAYEH

V gene: TRBV4-2
clone size: .
J gene: TRBJ1-2
CDR3 protein: ASSQDSYGCI

V gene: TRBV24-1
clone size: .
J gene: TRBJ2-3
CDR3 protein: ATSDAAGADTQY

V gene: TRBV20-1
clone size: .
J gene: TRBJ2-2
CDR3 protein: SARETLNGELF

V gene: TRBV20-1
clone size: .
J gene: TRBJ2-1
CDR3 protein: SARPGSKYNEQF

V gene: TRBV2
clone size: few
J gene: TRBJ1-2
CDR3 protein: ASRTVSDFRDRGRYGYT

V gene: TRBV5-1
clone size: many
J gene: TRBJ1-1
CDR3 protein: ASSNQAGGTEAF

V gene: TRBV24-1
clone size: few
J gene: TRBJ1-2
CDR3 protein: ATSEQGGENYGYT

V gene: TRBV20-1
clone size: many
J gene: TRBJ1-6
CDR3 protein: SARALRANRQGFSYNSPLH

V gene: TRBV7-3
clone size: .
J gene: TRBJ1-1
CDR3 protein: ASRRTENTEAF

V gene: TRBV5-1
clone size: .
J gene: TRBJ2-7
CDR3 protein: ASSLRQGAPDEQY

V gene: TRBV15
clone size: many
J gene: TRBJ1-6
CDR3 protein: ATSREGTGNSPLH

V gene: TRBV6-2/TRBV6-3
clone size: .
J gene: TRBJ1-1
CDR3 protein: ASTQWGGMNTEAF

V gene: TRBV11-2
clone size: many
J gene: TRBJ2-1
CDR3 protein: ASSLDWRPEQF

V gene: TRBV20-1
clone size: .
J gene: TRBJ2-5
CDR3 protein: SATSGRARDQETQY

V gene: TRBV6-1
clone size: many
J gene: TRBJ1-2
CDR3 protein: ASTSWAGDYGYT

V gene: TRBV9
clone size: many
J gene: TRBJ1-6
CDR3 protein: ASSVEGAENSPLH

V gene: TRBV6-4
clone size: .
J gene: TRBJ2-2
CDR3 protein: ASSARTDTGELF

V gene: TRBV2
clone size: many
J gene: TRBJ1-5
CDR3 protein: ASSERRDRISNQPQH

V gene: TRBV5-1
clone size: .
J gene: TRBJ2-1
CDR3 protein: ASSLGHGRNEQF

V gene: TRBV5-4
clone size: many
J gene: TRBJ1-1
CDR3 protein: ASSWGNRAAEAF

V gene: TRBV25-1
clone size: .
J gene: TRBJ2-7
CDR3 protein: ASSAPGLAGSYEQY

V gene: TRBV7-9
clone size: few
J gene: TRBJ2-7
CDR3 protein: ASSITYEQY